These 27 T cell receptor beta chains came from one sample sequenced in a study of T-cell memory formation after mild COVID-19. TCRdb re-derived calls from the 5' RACE reads in MiXCR, one entry per CDR3 protein. The sample gives roughly 280,000 distinct CDR3 sequences, roughly 8.2% of which show up once; less than 25% is in the top ten. Material for sequencing was PBMCs or a T cell subset sorted from them (not recorded which). These receptors came from a man younger than 35 who had mild COVID-19 (a few samples of this study predate the infection). Cell type and time point are not known.

This clonotype turned up a few times. V usage is TRBV5-1 and J usage is TRBJ2-1; TRBD2 might be the D (5 bases). Germline V gene lookup returns CDR1 SGHRS and CDR2 YFSETQ. V was trimmed by 3 bases and J by 4 bases, leaving 17 bases between them. The CDR3 runs 16 residues. CDR3 loop: CASSSDWAGAYNEQFF. The CDR3 DNA reads TGCGCCAGCAGCTCCGATTGGGCGGGCGCTTACAATGAGCAGTTCTTC.

The chain links TRBV5-1 to TRBJ1-1, with TRBD1 identical over 12 bases. Germline assignment: CDR1 SGHRS and CDR2 YFSETQ. V lost 7 bases to trimming and J lost 5 bases; unmatched junction nucleotides: 15. The CDR3 length is 17 residues. The CDR3: CASVTGTGGLGRTEAFF. The CDR3 DNA reads TGCGCCAGCGTAACCGGGACAGGGGGCCTCGGACGGACTGAAGCTTTCTTT.

This clonotype has a handful of counts. The chain combines TRBV20-1 with TRBJ1-2; TRBD1 aligns across 7 bases. V lost 0 bases to trimming and J lost 3 bases; unmatched junction nucleotides: 1. Germline CDR1 and CDR2: DFQATT and SNEGSKA (reference sequence). The CDR3 length is 13 residues. The CDR3 DNA follows: TGCAGTGCTAGAGATGGGACAGACTATGGCTACACCTTC. Its translation: CSARDGTDYGYTF.

The chain carries TRBV6-5 and TRBJ2-2; possibly TRBD2 for D (7 bases). In germline, CDR1 is MNHEY, CDR2 SVGAGI. V was trimmed by 7 bases and J by 4 bases, leaving 22 bases between them. CDR3 size: 17 residues. The CDR3 nucleotides read TGTGCCAGCAACCTTCACCGGGGGGCTTTTGGCACCGGGGAGCTGTTTTTT. Amino acids: CASNLHRGAFGTGELFF.

This rearrangement joins TRBV24-1 to TRBJ1-5; a possible D gene is TRBD1 (5 bases). There are 15 residues in the CDR3. V lost 9 bases to trimming and J lost 1 base, with 15 bases between them. Looked up from germline, CDR1 is KGHDR and CDR2 is SFDVKD. CDR3 region: CATRGGGRSNQPQHF. In nucleotides, the CDR3 is TGTGCCACCCGGGGGGGGGGACGGAGCAATCAGCCCCAGCATTTT.

A few counts support this clonotype. The chain joins TRBV20-1 to TRBJ2-3; TRBD2 matches at 10 bases. The germline CDR1 and CDR2 sequences are DFQATT and SNEGSKA (reference sequence). The CDR3 spans 15 residues. J lost 4 bases, V lost 3 bases, and 7 bases had no gene match. CDR3 loop: CSARISGGWADTQYF. CDR3 in DNA: TGCAGTGCTAGGATTAGCGGGGGGTGGGCAGATACGCAGTATTTT.

J is TRBJ1-3 and V is TRBV5-1, with D hard to call. CDR1 is SGHRS and CDR2 is YFSETQ in the germline V gene. The CDR3 consists of 14 residues. Trimming took off 4 bases at V and 4 bases at J, with 12 bases between the two ends. The CDR3 sequence is CASSTDWEGNTIYF. The CDR3 nucleotides are TGCGCCAGCAGCACGGACTGGGAGGGAAACACCATATATTTT.

This chain links TRBV4-2 with TRBJ1-5; D unresolved. The CDR3 runs to 15 residues. V lost 1 base and J lost 0, with 7 bases in between. The germline V gene encodes CDR1 LGHNA and CDR2 YNFKEQ. The CDR3 loop reads CASSQGDYSNQPQHF. The CDR3 nucleotides are TGTGCCAGCAGCCAAGGGGATTATAGCAATCAGCCCCAGCATTTT.

At least ten counts were recorded for this clonotype. CDR3 region: CASSLFLSRLYSNQPQHF. The CDR3 region has the DNA TGCGCCAGCAGCTTGTTTCTCTCTCGGCTTTATAGCAATCAGCCCCAGCATTTT. The chain combines TRBV5-1 with TRBJ1-5; D remains unclear. V was shortened by 1 base and J by 0 bases, with 17 bases between the two germline ends. Germline V gene data show CDR1 as SGHRS and CDR2 as YFSETQ. This CDR3 comprises 18 residues. Full variable domain (outside the CDR3, taken from reference TRBV5-1 and TRBJ1-5): KAGVTQTPRYLIKTRGQQVTLSCSPISGHRSVSWYQQTPGQGLQFLFEYFSETQRNKGNFPGRFSGRQFSNSRSEMNVSTLELGDSALYLCASSLFLSRLYSNQPQHFGDGTRLSIL.

The J gene is TRBJ2-1, the V gene TRBV27, with 7 bases matching TRBD1. The V gene's germline CDR1 is MNHEY and CDR2 SMNVEV (reference sequence). With 3 bases clipped from V and 7 bases from J, the junction kept 3 bases outside the gene matches. The CDR3 runs 13 residues. The CDR3 DNA follows: TGTGCCAGCAGTTTGACAGGGCGGAATGAGCAGTTCTTC. Protein: CASSLTGRNEQFF.

CDR3 bases: TGTGCCAGCAGTTACTCGCCGGCAGGGGTCGGCTACACCTTC. Residues: CASSYSPAGVGYTF. The J gene is TRBJ1-2, the V gene TRBV6-5; D might be TRBD1 (6 bases). The V end lost 0 bases, the J end lost 8 bases, and 13 bases lay between the germline ends. Germline lookup yields CDR1 MNHEY and CDR2 SVGAGI. This CDR3 is built from 14 residues.

This clonotype was seen only a few times. The V gene is TRBV5-1, the J gene TRBJ2-1; the match to TRBD2 covers 7 bases. CDR3 size: 17 residues. Per the germline V gene, CDR1 is SGHRS and CDR2 is YFSETQ. Trimming at V came to 0 bases and at J to 0 bases, leaving 6 bases not matched to a gene. CDR3 residues: CASSLGTSANSYNEQFF. The CDR3 bases are TGCGCCAGCAGCTTGGGAACTAGCGCTAACTCCTACAATGAGCAGTTCTTC.

The genes are TRBV2 and TRBJ2-7; no definite D call. V was trimmed by 4 bases and J by 7 bases, leaving 17 bases between them. Germline values: CDR1 SNHLY, CDR2 FYNNEI. The CDR3 has 14 amino acids. The CDR3 reads CASSGGSLTHEQYV. The CDR3 nucleotides are TGTGCCAGCAGTGGTGGCAGCCTTACCCATGAGCAGTACGTC.

This clonotype has a handful of counts. The chain carries TRBV5-1 and TRBJ2-4, with no clear D. CDR1 and CDR2 (germline): SGHRS, YFSETQ. This CDR3 region has 15 residues. Trimming pared 1 base from V and 1 base from J, leaving 9 bases between. The DNA of the CDR3 is TGCGCCAGCAGCTTGTCTGCTGGGGCCAAAAACATTCAGTACTTC. Its translation: CASSLSAGAKNIQYF.

The chain uses TRBV5-8 and TRBJ2-7; 8 bases are shared with TRBD1. J lost 3 bases, V lost 5 bases, and 10 bases had no gene match. Germline V gene data show CDR1 as SGHTS and CDR2 as YDEGEE. The CDR3 is made up of 15 amino acids. CDR3: CASSLDRGLIYEQYF. DNA for the CDR3: TGTGCCAGCAGTCTTGACAGGGGTCTTATCTACGAGCAGTACTTC.

The table lists this clonotype with a few counts. The V call is TRBV5-1, the J call TRBJ2-1; the D gene is possibly TRBD2 (6 bases). Germline assignment: CDR1 SGHRS and CDR2 YFSETQ. The CDR3 runs to 15 residues. V lost 2 bases and J 2 bases, leaving 11 bases between the germline ends. CDR3 nucleotide sequence: TGCGCCAGCAGCTTCGTTGCGGGGACCTACAATGAGCAGTTCTTC. It is translated as CASSFVAGTYNEQFF.

This clonotype was counted ten times or more. The chain joins TRBV7-2 to TRBJ1-4, with 12 bases matching TRBD1. Trimming took 4 bases from V and 8 from J; bases not matched to a gene: 8. Germline CDR1 SGHTA, CDR2 FQGNSA. There are 16 residues in the CDR3. The CDR3, as DNA: TGTGCCAGCAGCTCTCCGGGACAGGGGGCGCGAGAAAAACTGTTTTTT. Its translation: CASSSPGQGAREKLFF.

This clonotype showed up just a few times. The chain carries TRBV9 and TRBJ1-6, with 9 bases matching TRBD1. The V gene's germline CDR1 is SGDLS and CDR2 YYNGEE. The CDR3 runs to 16 residues. J lost 6 bases, V lost 3 bases, and 7 bases had no gene match. The CDR3 sequence: CASSAGQGKSNSPLHF. CDR3 DNA: TGTGCCAGCAGCGCGGGACAGGGCAAGTCTAATTCACCCCTCCACTTT.

V is TRBV2 and J is TRBJ2-5, with D unresolved. The V gene's germline CDR1 is SNHLY and CDR2 FYNNEI. Trimming took 0 bases from V and 7 from J, leaving 15 bases between them. The CDR3 runs 15 residues. CDR3 amino acids: CASSEAPFFGGTQYF. DNA for the CDR3: TGTGCCAGCAGTGAAGCCCCCTTTTTTGGCGGGACCCAGTACTTC.

This clonotype was detected ten times or more. V is TRBV5-1 and J is TRBJ2-2; D is ambiguous. The germline V gene has CDR1 SGHRS and CDR2 YFSETQ. Trimming left V 3 bases short and J 7 bases short, with 4 bases between. This CDR3 has 11 amino acids. This CDR3 reads CASSSRGELFF. In DNA form, the CDR3 reads TGCGCCAGCAGCTCACGCGGGGAGCTGTTTTTT.

This clonotype was counted between two and nine times. The chain employs TRBV7-2 and TRBJ1-2; D is undetermined. Trimming removed 1 base from V and 3 bases from J, with 9 bases in between. CDR1 is SGHTA and CDR2 is FQGNSA in the germline V gene. The CDR3 spans 14 residues. The CDR3 reads CASSLETVDYGYTF. The CDR3 region has the DNA TGTGCCAGCAGCTTAGAAACAGTAGACTATGGCTACACCTTC. Full variable domain (rest looked up from reference TRBV7-2 and TRBJ1-2): GAGVSQSPSNKVTEKGKDVELRCDPISGHTALYWYRQSLGQGLEFLIYFQGNSAPDKSGLPSDRFSAERTGGSVSTLTIQRTQQEDSAVYLCASSLETVDYGYTFGSGTRLTVV.

This clonotype was detected many times. The J gene is TRBJ2-7, the V gene TRBV7-2; D not certain. CDR1 and CDR2 from the germline V gene are SGHTA and FQGNSA. The germline V and J ends were trimmed by 1 base and 6 bases, with 16 bases remaining between them. The CDR3 length is 15 residues. CDR3 sequence: CASSLGFSPAGEQYV. CDR3 DNA sequence: TGTGCCAGCAGCTTAGGGTTTTCCCCCGCTGGCGAGCAGTACGTC.

This clonotype was counted a few times. V usage is TRBV12-3 or TRBV12-4 and J usage is TRBJ2-3; D is unclear. This CDR3 region has 10 residues. Trimming shortened V by 10 bases and J by 1 base, and 3 bases separated the two germline ends. CDR3 coding DNA: TGTGCCACCCGCACAGATACGCAGTATTTT. This translates into CATRTDTQYF.

The chain has TRBV7-3 and TRBJ2-1, with 9 bases identical to TRBD2. CDR3 length: 15 amino acids. The germline V gene encodes CDR1 SGHTA and CDR2 FQGTGA. Unmatched junction bases numbered 3, after V lost 2 bases and J lost 4 bases. The CDR3 protein is CASSLFAGGYNEQFF. The CDR3 region has the DNA TGTGCCAGCAGCTTATTTGCGGGGGGGTACAATGAGCAGTTCTTC. Full variable domain (outside the CDR3, taken from reference TRBV7-3 and TRBJ2-1): GAGVSQTPSNKVTEKGKYVELRCDPISGHTALYWYRQSLGQGPEFLIYFQGTGAADDSGLPNDRFFAVRPEGSVSTLKIQRTERGDSAVYLCASSLFAGGYNEQFFGPGTRLTVL.

This clonotype was counted many times. The J gene is TRBJ1-5, the V gene TRBV3-1; the D gene is possibly TRBD1 (6 bases). This CDR3 contains 12 residues. Trimming removed 4 bases from V and 7 bases from J, with 8 bases in between. The germline V gene has CDR1 LGHDT and CDR2 YNNKEL (reference sequence). This chain's CDR3 is CASSRGAQPQHF. Here the CDR3 DNA reads TGTGCCAGCAGCCGGGGGGCCCAGCCCCAGCATTTT.

V is TRBV6-6 and J is TRBJ1-1, with D uncertain. Looked up from germline, CDR1 is MNHNY and CDR2 is SVGAGI (reference sequence). V lost 8 bases to trimming and J lost 0 bases, with 10 bases between them. CDR3 size: 13 residues. CDR3 coding DNA: TGTGCCAGCGATTGGGCTCTGAACACTGAAGCTTTCTTT. It specifies CASDWALNTEAFF.

The V gene is TRBV11-2, the J gene TRBJ2-2; 7 bases are shared with TRBD2. Trimming cost V 3 bases and J 0 bases; bases outside gene matches: 4. Germline assignment: CDR1 SGHAT and CDR2 FQNNGV. There are 16 residues in the CDR3. In DNA form, the CDR3 reads TGTGCCAGCAGCTTTTCAGCGGGGCCGAACACCGGGGAGCTGTTTTTT. It yields the protein CASSFSAGPNTGELFF.